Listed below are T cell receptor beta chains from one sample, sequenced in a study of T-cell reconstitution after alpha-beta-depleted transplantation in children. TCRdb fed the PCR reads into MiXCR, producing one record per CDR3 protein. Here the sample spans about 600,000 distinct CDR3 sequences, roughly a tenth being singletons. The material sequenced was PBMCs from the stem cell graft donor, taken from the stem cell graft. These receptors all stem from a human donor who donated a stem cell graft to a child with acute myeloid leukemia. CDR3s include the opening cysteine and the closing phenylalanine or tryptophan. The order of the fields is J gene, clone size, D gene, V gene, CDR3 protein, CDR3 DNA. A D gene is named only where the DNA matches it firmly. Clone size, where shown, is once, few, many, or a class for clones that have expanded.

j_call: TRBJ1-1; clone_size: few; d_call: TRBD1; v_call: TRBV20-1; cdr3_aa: CSARTGKRVTEAFF; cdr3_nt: TGCAGTGCTCGGACAGGGAAAAGGGTCACTGAAGCTTTCTTT
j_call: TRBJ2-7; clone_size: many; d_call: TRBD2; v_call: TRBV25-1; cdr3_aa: CASSFSGSTYEQYF; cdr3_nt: TGTGCCAGCAGTTTTAGCGGGTCCACCTACGAGCAGTACTTC
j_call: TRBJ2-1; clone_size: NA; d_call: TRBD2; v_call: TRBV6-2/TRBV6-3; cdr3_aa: CASERLALYNEQFF; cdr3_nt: TGTGCCAGCGAGAGACTAGCCCTCTACAATGAGCAGTTCTTC
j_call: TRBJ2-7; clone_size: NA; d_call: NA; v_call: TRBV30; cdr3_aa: CAWKGPTYEQYF; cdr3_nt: TGTGCCTGGAAAGGACCTACCTACGAGCAGTACTTC
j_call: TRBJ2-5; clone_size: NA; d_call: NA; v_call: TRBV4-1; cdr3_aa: CASSQFIGGKGAETQYF; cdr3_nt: TGCGCCAGCAGCCAGTTCATAGGGGGAAAAGGGGCAGAGACCCAGTACTTC
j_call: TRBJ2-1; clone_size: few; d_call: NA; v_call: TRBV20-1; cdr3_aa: CSAPSAGSSYNEQFF; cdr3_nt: TGCAGTGCTCCTTCGGCGGGAAGCTCCTACAATGAGCAGTTCTTC
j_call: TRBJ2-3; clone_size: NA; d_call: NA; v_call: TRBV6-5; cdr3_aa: CASSYTTGTQYF; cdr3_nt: TGTGCCAGCAGTTACACTACGGGTACGCAGTATTTT
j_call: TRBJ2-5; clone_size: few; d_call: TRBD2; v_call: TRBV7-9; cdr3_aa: CASSLGSSGRQETQYF; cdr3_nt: TGTGCCAGCAGCTTAGGGTCTAGCGGACGACAAGAGACCCAGTACTTC
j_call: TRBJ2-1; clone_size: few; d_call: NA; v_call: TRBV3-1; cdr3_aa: CASSQGRREKNNEQFF; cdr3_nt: TGTGCCAGCAGCCAAGGAAGACGGGAGAAAAACAATGAGCAGTTCTTC
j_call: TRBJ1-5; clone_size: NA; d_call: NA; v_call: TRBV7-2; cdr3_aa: CASSFGRNQPQHF; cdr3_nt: TGTGCCAGCAGCTTCGGGAGAAATCAGCCCCAGCATTTT
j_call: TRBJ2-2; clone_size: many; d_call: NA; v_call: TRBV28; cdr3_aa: CASSRPILPELFF; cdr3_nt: TGTGCCAGCAGTAGGCCGATTTTGCCAGAGCTGTTTTTT